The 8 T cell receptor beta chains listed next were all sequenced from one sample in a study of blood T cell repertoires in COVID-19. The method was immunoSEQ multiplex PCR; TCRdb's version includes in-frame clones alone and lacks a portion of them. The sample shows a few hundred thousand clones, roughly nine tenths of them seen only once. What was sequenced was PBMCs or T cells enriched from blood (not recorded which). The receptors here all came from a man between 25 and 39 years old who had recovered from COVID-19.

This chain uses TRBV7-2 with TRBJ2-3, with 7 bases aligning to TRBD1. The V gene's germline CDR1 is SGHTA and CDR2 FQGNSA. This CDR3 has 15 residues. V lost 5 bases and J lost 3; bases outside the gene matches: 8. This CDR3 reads CASSPPGTVTDTQYF. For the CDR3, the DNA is TGTGCCAGCAGCCCCCCCGGGACAGTAACAGATACGCAGTATTTT.

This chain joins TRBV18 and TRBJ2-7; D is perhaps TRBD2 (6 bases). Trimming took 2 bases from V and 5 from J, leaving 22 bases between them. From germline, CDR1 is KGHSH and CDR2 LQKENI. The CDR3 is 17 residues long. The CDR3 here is CASSPGTGAGPHDEQYF. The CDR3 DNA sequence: TGTGCCAGCTCACCAGGAACGGGTGCGGGACCCCACGACGAGCAGTACTTC.

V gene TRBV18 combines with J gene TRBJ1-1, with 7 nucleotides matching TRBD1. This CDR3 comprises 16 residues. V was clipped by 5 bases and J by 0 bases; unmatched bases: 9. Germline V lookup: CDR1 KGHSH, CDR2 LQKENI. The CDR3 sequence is CASSVTGAGMNTEAFF. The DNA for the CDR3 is TGTGCCAGCTCAGTTACAGGGGCCGGTATGAACACTGAAGCTTTCTTT.

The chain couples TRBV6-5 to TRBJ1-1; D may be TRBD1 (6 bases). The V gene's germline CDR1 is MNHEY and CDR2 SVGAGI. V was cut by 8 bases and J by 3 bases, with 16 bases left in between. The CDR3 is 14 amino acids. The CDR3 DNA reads TGTGCCAGCTTCGGGACACGACCCTACACTGAAGCTTTCTTT. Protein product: CASFGTRPYTEAFF.

Here the CDR3 reads CASSRAGLINEKLFF. CDR3 nucleotides: TGCGCCAGCAGCCGCGCGGGACTGATTAATGAAAAACTGTTTTTT. The genes are TRBV5-1 and TRBJ1-4; weak D call: TRBD1 (5 bases). CDR3 length: 15 residues. Germline V gene sequence: CDR1 SGHRS, CDR2 YFSETQ. Trimming shortened V by 4 bases and J by 4 bases, and 14 bases separated the two germline ends.

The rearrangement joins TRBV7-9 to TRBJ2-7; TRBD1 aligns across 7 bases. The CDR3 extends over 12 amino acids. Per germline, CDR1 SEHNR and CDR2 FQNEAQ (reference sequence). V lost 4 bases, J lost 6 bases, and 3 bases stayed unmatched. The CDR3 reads CASSSGQLEQYF. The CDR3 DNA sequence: TGTGCCAGCAGCTCGGGACAGCTCGAGCAGTACTTC.

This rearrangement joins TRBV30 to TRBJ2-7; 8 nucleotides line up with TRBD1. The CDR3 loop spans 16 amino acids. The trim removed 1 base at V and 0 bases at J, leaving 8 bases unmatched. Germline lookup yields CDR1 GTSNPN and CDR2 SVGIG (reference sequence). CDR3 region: CAWSARQGIFSYEQYF. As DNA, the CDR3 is TGTGCCTGGAGTGCCCGACAGGGGATTTTCTCCTACGAGCAGTACTTC. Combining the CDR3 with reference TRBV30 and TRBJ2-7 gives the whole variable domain SQTIHQWPATLVQPVGSPLSLECTVEGTSNPNLYWYRQAAGRGLQLLFYSVGIGQISSEVPQNLSASRPQDRQFILSSKKLLLSDSGFYLCAWSARQGIFSYEQYFGPGTRLTVT.

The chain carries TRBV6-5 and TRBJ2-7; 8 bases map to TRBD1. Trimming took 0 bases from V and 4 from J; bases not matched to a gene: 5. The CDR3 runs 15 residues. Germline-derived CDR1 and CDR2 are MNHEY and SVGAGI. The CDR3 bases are TGTGCCAGCAGTTACTCGGGGCAGGGGGCTTACGAGCAGTACTTC. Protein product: CASSYSGQGAYEQYF.